Listed here are 11 T cell receptor beta chains from one sample, sequenced in a study of molecular identifiers for immune sequencing clone quantification. TCRdb reanalysed the PCR reads using MiXCR and keeps one entry per CDR3 protein. Of about 320,000 distinct CDR3 sequences listed, roughly 23% are singletons. The source material was naive CD8+ T cells from blood, with Jurkat cell RNA spiked in. Subset given: FACS-sorted CD8+CD4-CCR7+CD45RA+ naive T cells. The receptor source for this set is a human donor in good health. Some libraries in this study had Jurkat cell RNA spiked in.

This clonotype showed up many times. The chain is built from TRBV13 and TRBJ2-3; 7 nucleotides align to TRBD2. J was trimmed by 5 bases and V by 5 bases; bases with no gene match: 7. There are 14 residues in the CDR3. Germline CDR1 is PRHDT and CDR2 is FYEKMQ (reference sequence). CDR3 in amino acids: CASSLGLGVDTQYF. DNA of the CDR3: TGTGCCAGCAGCCTCGGACTAGGGGTAGATACGCAGTATTTT.

To note about this clonotype: This may be a read error, as it is one base from a much larger clone. This chain uses TRBV28 with TRBJ2-1, with a weak D call TRBD2 (6 bases). V lost 3 bases and J 7 bases, leaving 19 bases between the germline ends. Germline V gives CDR1 MDHEN, CDR2 SYDVKM. The CDR3 runs to 16 residues. CDR3 DNA: TGTGCCAGCAGTTTGTTCGGGACTGGCGGGAAGAATGAGCAGTTCTTC. Translation: CASSLFGTGGKNEQFF.

This clonotype appeared many times. The genes are TRBV11-2 and TRBJ2-3; 7 nucleotides align to TRBD1. The V and J ends lost 0 bases and 2 bases, in that order; junction bases with no gene match: 2. CDR1 is SGHAT and CDR2 is FQNNGV in the germline V gene. The CDR3 loop spans 15 amino acids. CDR3 in DNA: TGTGCCAGCAGCTTAGAGGGACAGAACACAGATACGCAGTATTTT. It encodes CASSLEGQNTDTQYF. Based on the CDR3 plus reference TRBV11-2 and TRBJ2-3, the full variable domain is EAGVAQSPRYKIIEKRQSVAFWCNPISGHATLYWYQQILGQGPKLLIQFQNNGVVDDSQLPKDRFSAERLKGVDSTLKIQPAKLEDSAVYLCASSLEGQNTDTQYFGPGTRLTVL.

This clonotype has ten or more counts. The gene calls are TRBV28 and TRBJ2-7; D assignment may be TRBD1 or TRBD2 (6 bases each). V was trimmed by 6 bases and J by 5 bases, leaving 20 bases between them. The germline CDR1 and CDR2 sequences are MDHEN and SYDVKM. This CDR3 region has 15 residues. The DNA for the CDR3 is TGTGCCAGCAGCCCCGTCCTCCCGGGGGCCGACGAGCAGTACTTC. It specifies CASSPVLPGADEQYF. Filled out from reference TRBV28 and TRBJ2-7, the complete variable domain reads DVKVTQSSRYLVKRTGEKVFLECVQDMDHENMFWYRQDPGLGLRLIYFSYDVKMKEKGDIPEGYSVSREKKERFSLILESASTNQTSMYLCASSPVLPGADEQYFGPGTRLTVT.

This rearrangement joins TRBV6-2 or TRBV6-3 to TRBJ2-1; 7 positions agree with TRBD2. The CDR3 extends over 13 amino acids. With V trimmed by 7 bases and J by 10 bases, 10 bases remained unmatched. CDR1 and CDR2 (germline): MNHEY, SVGEGT. The CDR3 reads CASNLPGGWEQFF. As DNA, the CDR3 is TGTGCCAGCAACCTGCCGGGGGGATGGGAGCAGTTCTTC.

This clonotype showed up many times. V and J are TRBV28 and TRBJ2-7; D is undetermined. The CDR3 contains 15 residues. Trimming pared 5 bases from V and 0 bases from J, leaving 14 bases between. Germline CDR1 is MDHEN and CDR2 is SYDVKM. The CDR3 here is CASSPARPFSYEQYF. The DNA of the CDR3 is TGTGCCAGCAGTCCCGCACGGCCATTCTCCTACGAGCAGTACTTC. Filled out from reference TRBV28 and TRBJ2-7, the complete variable domain reads DVKVTQSSRYLVKRTGEKVFLECVQDMDHENMFWYRQDPGLGLRLIYFSYDVKMKEKGDIPEGYSVSREKKERFSLILESASTNQTSMYLCASSPARPFSYEQYFGPGTRLTVT.

The CDR3 DNA is TGCGCCAGCAGCCAAGATTCGGACAGATACTATGGCTACACCTTC. This translates into CASSQDSDRYYGYTF. This chain links TRBV4-3 with TRBJ1-2; TRBD1 might be the D (6 bases). This CDR3 region has 15 residues. The germline V and J ends were trimmed by 0 bases and 3 bases, with 11 bases remaining between them. Per the germline V gene, CDR1 is LGHNA and CDR2 is YSLEER.

This clonotype was recorded many times. J is TRBJ1-1 and V is TRBV19, with D unresolved. The ends were cut back, 7 bases at V and 0 bases at J, with 18 bases in the middle. Germline V lookup: CDR1 LNHDA, CDR2 SQIVND (reference sequence). The CDR3 is 16 residues long. CDR3 sequence (DNA): TGTGCCAGTACCTCTCCCCCGGCAGTCTTGAACACTGAAGCTTTCTTT. This translates into CASTSPPAVLNTEAFF.

This clonotype has a count of ten or more. The chain uses TRBV19 and TRBJ2-1; no firm D call. The CDR3 has 16 amino acids. Per the germline V gene, CDR1 is LNHDA and CDR2 is SQIVND (reference sequence). Trimming left V 4 bases short and J 8 bases short, with 21 bases between. The CDR3 loop reads CASSTRTQLRLDEQFF. CDR3 nucleotides: TGTGCCAGTAGTACGCGGACGCAATTGCGTCTTGATGAGCAGTTCTTC.

There are many counts of this clonotype. The chain carries TRBV29-1 and TRBJ2-2; D unresolved. The germline gives CDR1 SQVTM, CDR2 ANQGSEA. V was shortened by 5 bases and J by 1 base, with 8 bases between the two germline ends. This CDR3 is 13 amino acids long. The DNA of the CDR3 is TGCAGCGTTCGGGCCTGGAACACCGGGGAGCTGTTTTTT. This encodes CSVRAWNTGELFF.

In its sample, this clonotype was seen many times. V gene TRBV29-1 combines with J gene TRBJ2-1; 13 positions agree with TRBD2. Germline CDR1 is SQVTM and CDR2 is ANQGSEA. Trimming removed 1 base from V and 8 bases from J; junction bases left unmatched: 17. The CDR3 is 19 amino acids. The CDR3 spells CSVEGGTSGISRALDEQFF. In DNA, the CDR3 is TGCAGCGTTGAAGGAGGGACTAGCGGGATCAGTCGAGCGCTGGATGAGCAGTTCTTC.